What follows are 21 T cell receptor beta chains derived from one specimen sequenced in a study of T cell responses to AZD1222 COVID-19 vaccine. This table comes from immunoSEQ multiplex PCR, and its TCRdb copy is limited to in-frame clones, with some not included. The sample shows 200,000 to 250,000 clones, about 93% of them seen only once. Source: peripheral blood, taken on day 0 of MenACWY control vaccination. These receptors all stem from an adult in good health.

The V gene is TRBV7-6, the J gene TRBJ1-1; TRBD1 agrees at 9 bases. The J segment lost 4 bases and the V segment lost 6 bases, leaving 6 bases of the junction unmatched. The CDR3 is made up of 14 amino acids. Germline CDR1 SGHVS, CDR2 FNYEAQ. The CDR3 spells CASSSTGGSTEAFF. DNA for the CDR3: TGTGCCAGCAGTTCGACAGGGGGGAGCACTGAAGCTTTCTTT.

Concerning this clone: At one boundary the junction diverges from the germline segment, which might be a read error. CDR3 bases: TGTGCTAGCAGTCCTATTAGCGGGGGCGGGGATACGCAGTATTTT. Its translation is CASSPISGGGDTQYF. The chain is built from TRBV7-7 and TRBJ2-3, with 9 bases fitting TRBD2. The CDR3 consists of 15 residues. CDR1 is SSHAT, CDR2 FNYEAQ, per germline (reference sequence).

This chain links TRBV18 with TRBJ2-5; 8 bases align to TRBD2. The CDR3 loop spans 16 amino acids. CDR1 is KGHSH and CDR2 is LQKENI in the germline V gene. The junction had 3 bases not matched to a gene; V was cut back by 0 bases and J by 0 bases. CDR3 sequence (DNA): TGTGCCAGCTCACCACCGGGGCGGGGGGACCAAGAGACCCAGTACTTC. Encoded protein: CASSPPGRGDQETQYF.

The chain has TRBV21-1 and TRBJ1-3; the table's D gene call, TRBD1, was not cross checked with the DNA. TRBV21-1 is annotated as a pseudogene. CDR3 length: 19 residues. CDR3 loop: CASSKARAFGQGMSNTIYF. The CDR3, as DNA: TGTGCCAGCAGCAAAGCCCGGGCGTTCGGACAGGGGATGTCGAACACCATATATTTT.

Points on this clone: The identical CDR3 is also encoded by other nucleotide sequences in the sample. The chain carries TRBV18 and TRBJ1-5; TRBD1 might be the D (5 bases). Trimming pared 6 bases from V and 2 bases from J, leaving 11 bases between. Germline CDR1 reads KGHSH; CDR2 reads LQKENI. There are 14 residues in the CDR3. The CDR3: CASSPGGGNQPQHF. CDR3 nucleotide sequence: TGTGCCAGCTCCCCTGGGGGGGGCAATCAGCCCCAGCATTTT.

CDR3 protein: CASSIGDTYQETQYF. The CDR3, as DNA: TGTGCCAGTAGTATAGGGGATACATACCAAGAGACCCAGTACTTC. This chain uses TRBV19 with TRBJ2-5; D is unclear. V was cut by 1 base and J by 0 bases, with 9 bases left in between. Germline CDR1 is LNHDA and CDR2 is SQIVND (reference sequence). This CDR3 region has 15 residues.

The chain links TRBV6-6 to TRBJ1-1, with a possible D match to TRBD1 (5 bases). The CDR3 loop spans 13 amino acids. Germline CDR1 is MNHNY and CDR2 is SVGAGI (reference sequence). V lost 6 bases and J lost 1, with 9 bases in between. The CDR3 nucleotides read TGTGCCAGCAGACTCGACAGGAACACTGAAGCTTTCTTT. Protein sequence: CASRLDRNTEAFF.

The chain couples TRBV6-5 to TRBJ1-5, with D maybe TRBD1 (5 bases). CDR3 length: 13 amino acids. Germline values: CDR1 MNHEY, CDR2 SVGAGI. Trimming pared 7 bases from V and 7 bases from J, leaving 14 bases between. The CDR3 protein is CASTPGGGQPQHF. In nucleotides, the CDR3 is TGTGCCAGCACCCCGGGGGGAGGCCAGCCCCAGCATTTT.

The chain recombines TRBV7-2 with TRBJ2-7; possible D gene TRBD2, 6 bases. Germline CDR1 SGHTA, CDR2 FQGNSA. CDR3 length: 14 amino acids. V lost 5 bases to trimming and J lost 2 bases, with 13 bases between them. The CDR3 spells CASSSGRQAYEQYF. DNA of the CDR3: TGTGCCAGCAGCAGCGGGCGGCAGGCCTACGAGCAGTACTTC.

This clone has a handful of counts. The V and J genes are TRBV27 and TRBJ1-4; D uncertain. The CDR3 has 15 amino acids. The germline V gene has CDR1 MNHEY and CDR2 SMNVEV (reference sequence). With 6 bases removed from V and 4 bases from J, the gap between germline ends came to 15 bases. CDR3 loop: CASRTYRGINEKLFF. Here the CDR3 DNA reads TGTGCCAGCAGGACCTACCGAGGGATTAATGAAAAACTGTTTTTT.

The chain couples TRBV18 to TRBJ2-7; maybe TRBD1 (6 bases). Germline V gene sequence: CDR1 KGHSH, CDR2 LQKENI. V was cut by 4 bases and J by 3 bases, with 10 bases left in between. CDR3 length: 13 residues. The CDR3 DNA reads TGTGCCAGCTCACACGGACAGAACTACGAGCAGTACTTC. Translating gives CASSHGQNYEQYF.

This sequence joins TRBV28 and TRBJ1-3; 9 bases are shared with TRBD1. CDR1 and CDR2 from the germline V gene are MDHEN and SYDVKM. This CDR3 is built from 15 residues. V dropped 4 bases and J dropped 4; count of bases not matched to a gene: 5. The CDR3 loop is CASSSRGQGGNTIYF. In DNA, the CDR3 is TGTGCCAGCAGTTCACGGGGACAGGGCGGAAACACCATATATTTT. The full variable domain, in which reference TRBV28 and TRBJ1-3 provide the parts outside the CDR3, is DVKVTQSSRYLVKRTGEKVFLECVQDMDHENMFWYRQDPGLGLRLIYFSYDVKMKEKGDIPEGYSVSREKKERFSLILESASTNQTSMYLCASSSRGQGGNTIYFGEGSWLTVV.

The rearrangement links TRBV6-5 to TRBJ2-1, with 8 bases aligning to TRBD1. The germline CDR1 and CDR2 sequences are MNHEY and SVGAGI. The CDR3 runs to 15 residues. J gave up 3 bases and V 4 bases, and 5 bases lay outside the gene matches. DNA for the CDR3: TGTGCCAGCAGTTCGACAGGGGACGGCTACAATGAGCAGTTCTTC. This encodes CASSSTGDGYNEQFF.

The chain joins TRBV29-1 to TRBJ2-7; D is tentatively TRBD1 or TRBD2 (5 bases each). Germline values: CDR1 SQVTM, CDR2 ANQGSEA. The CDR3 length is 11 residues. Trimming stripped 7 bases from V and 6 bases from J, with 13 bases between. The CDR3 DNA is TGCAGCGCCGTTACAGGAGGCGAGCAGTACTTC. Its protein is CSAVTGGEQYF.

This clone was recorded once. The V and J genes are TRBV6-5 and TRBJ1-2, with unresolved D. CDR3 size: 11 residues. Germline lookup yields CDR1 MNHEY and CDR2 SVGAGI. V was trimmed by 2 bases and J by 4 bases, leaving 2 bases between them. CDR3 protein: CASSYSYGYTF. CDR3 bases: TGTGCCAGCAGTTACAGCTATGGCTACACCTTC.

The chain is built from TRBV30 and TRBJ1-5; D remains unclear. Trimming shortened V by 0 bases and J by 3 bases, and 6 bases separated the two germline ends. Germline V gene lookup returns CDR1 GTSNPN and CDR2 SVGIG (reference sequence). This CDR3 has 13 residues. CDR3 sequence reads: CAWSVRINQPQHF. The CDR3 nucleotides read TGTGCCTGGAGTGTCCGGATCAATCAGCCCCAGCATTTT.

The rearrangement joins TRBV7-8 to TRBJ2-1, with a weak D call TRBD2 (5 bases). The CDR3 runs 14 residues. CDR1 is SGHVS and CDR2 is FQNEAQ in the germline V gene. Trimming removed 1 base at V and 9 bases at J, with 13 bases between. The CDR3 DNA reads as TGTGCCAGCAGCTTAGAGAGGGTTGTTGGTGAGCAGTTCTTC. Amino acid sequence: CASSLERVVGEQFF.

The V gene is TRBV2, the J gene TRBJ2-3; D not resolved. The germline CDR1 and CDR2 sequences are SNHLY and FYNNEI. CDR3 length equals 11 residues. V was cut by 3 bases and J by 9 bases, with 7 bases left in between. CDR3 region: CASSEVQTQYF. The CDR3 DNA reads as TGTGCCAGCAGTGAGGTCCAGACGCAGTATTTT.

This rearrangement joins TRBV13 to TRBJ1-2; D unresolved. CDR3 length: 12 amino acids. Per the germline V gene, CDR1 is PRHDT and CDR2 is FYEKMQ (reference sequence). V shed 1 base and J shed 5 bases, with 5 bases lying between them. The CDR3 sequence: CASSLALYGYTF. Here the CDR3 DNA reads TGTGCCAGCAGCTTAGCCCTTTATGGCTACACCTTC. Combining the CDR3 with reference TRBV13 and TRBJ1-2 gives the whole variable domain AAGVIQSPRHLIKEKRETATLKCYPIPRHDTVYWYQQGPGQDPQFLISFYEKMQSDKGSIPDRFSAQQFSDYHSELNMSSLELGDSALYFCASSLALYGYTFGSGTRLTVV.

The V and J genes are TRBV18 and TRBJ1-2; a possible D gene is TRBD1 (5 bases). The CDR3 is 16 amino acids. Trimming pared 1 base from V and 0 bases from J, leaving 12 bases between. Germline CDR1 reads KGHSH; CDR2 reads LQKENI. The CDR3 protein is CASSPRGRTTNYGYTF. CDR3 bases: TGTGCCAGCTCACCACGGGGCAGGACGACTAACTATGGCTACACCTTC.

The V and J genes are TRBV7-7 and TRBJ2-3; TRBD2 agrees at 8 bases. V gave up 5 bases and J gave up 6 bases; unmatched junction bases: 7. The CDR3 contains 14 residues. Germline CDR1 reads SSHAT; CDR2 reads FNYEAQ (reference sequence). CDR3 sequence (DNA): TGTGCCAGCAGCCCGGGGGGGGGACGCGATACGCAGTATTTT. Its translation: CASSPGGGRDTQYF.